This TCR beta chain was captured by sequencing in a study of metastatic and nonmetastatic thyroid tumors. This clone came up a few times. The junction does not match germline at one end; this may be a read error. TCRdb re-called the PCR reads via MiXCR. The sample contains tens of thousands of clones, under 25% of which appear only once. The CDR3 length is 16 residues. CDR1 and CDR2 from the germline V gene are MDHEN and SYDVKM. Among the patients, none had received any treatment before thyroid surgery. Sequencing was carried out using blood. The receptor's source is a female donor with papillary thyroid cancer or a benign thyroid nodule (not recorded which). Some clones in this sample may be carry-over from other donors' samples. The chain links TRBV28 to TRBJ1-3; D not certain. CDR3 residues: CVSQGLSLNSGNTIYF. In DNA form, the CDR3 reads TGTGTCAGCCAAGGACTTTCCTTAAACTCTGGAAACACCATATATTTT. The complete variable domain, with remaining parts taken from reference TRBV28 and TRBJ1-3, reads DVKVTQSSRYLVKRTGEKVFLECVQDMDHENMFWYRQDPGLGLRLIYFSYDVKMKEKGDIPEGYSVSREKKERFSLILESASTNQTSMYLCVSQGLSLNSGNTIYFGEGSWLTVV.